These 20 T cell receptor beta chains were all obtained from the same sample, sequenced in a study of STAT5B mutations in CD4+ large granular lymphocyte leukemia. Profiled with immunoSEQ multiplex PCR; TCRdb holds only in-frame clones, not every one. The data contain fewer than 50,000 clones, around 80% of them singletons. Source material: CD4+ T cells from blood buffy coats. These receptor sequences come from a human donor in good health.

The rearrangement uses TRBV10-3 and TRBJ2-2; 8 bases fit TRBD1. This CDR3 region has 16 residues. The germline gives CDR1 ENHRY, CDR2 SYGVKD. V lost 6 bases and J lost 0; bases outside the gene matches: 6. CDR3 in amino acids: CAIRRTGPTNTGELFF. CDR3 bases: TGTGCCATCAGGCGGACAGGGCCAACGAACACCGGGGAGCTGTTTTTT.

V usage is TRBV5-1 and J usage is TRBJ2-3, with D perhaps matching TRBD1 (6 bases). Germline V gene sequence: CDR1 SGHRS, CDR2 YFSETQ. V lost 2 bases and J lost 8, with 12 bases in between. The CDR3 totals 13 residues. Written as DNA, the CDR3 is TGCGCCAGCAGCTTTACAGGGTCCGCTACGCAGTATTTT. It is translated as CASSFTGSATQYF. Supplemented by reference TRBV5-1 and TRBJ2-3, the full variable domain reads KAGVTQTPRYLIKTRGQQVTLSCSPISGHRSVSWYQQTPGQGLQFLFEYFSETQRNKGNFPGRFSGRQFSNSRSEMNVSTLELGDSALYLCASSFTGSATQYFGPGTRLTVL.

In this sample, this clone turned up once. The chain is built from TRBV7-3 and TRBJ2-7; TRBD1 matches at 9 bases. J gave up 7 bases and V 3 bases, and 4 bases lay outside the gene matches. This CDR3 spans 13 amino acids. Germline lookup yields CDR1 SGHTA and CDR2 FQGTGA. DNA for the CDR3: TGTGCCAGCAGCTTTGACAGGGGGAGGGAGCAGTACTTC. As protein: CASSFDRGREQYF.

This clone was detected once. The chain links TRBV18 to TRBJ2-5, with 7 bases matching TRBD1. V was clipped by 6 bases and J by 5 bases; unmatched bases: 9. Germline CDR1 reads KGHSH; CDR2 reads LQKENI. The CDR3 length is 14 residues. The CDR3, as DNA: TGTGCCAGCTCGTACCCGACAGGGTCGGAGACCCAGTACTTC. Translating it yields CASSYPTGSETQYF.

This clone occurred once. The V gene is TRBV19, the J gene TRBJ2-7; 7 bases are shared with TRBD1. The ends lost 6 bases at V and 0 bases at J; junction bases unmatched: 5. The CDR3 covers 14 residues. Germline V gene sequence: CDR1 LNHDA, CDR2 SQIVND (reference sequence). CDR3 sequence (DNA): TGTGCCAGTAGGAGGACAGGTGACTCCTACGAGCAGTACTTC. Amino acids: CASRRTGDSYEQYF.

The V call is TRBV5-1, the J call TRBJ2-5, with 11 nucleotides matching TRBD1. The germline V gene has CDR1 SGHRS and CDR2 YFSETQ. V lost 4 bases to trimming and J lost 1 base; unmatched junction nucleotides: 6. The CDR3 loop spans 16 amino acids. In nucleotides, the CDR3 is TGCGCCAGCAGCCTCGGGACAGGGGGTTTCCAAGAGACCCAGTACTTC. Residues: CASSLGTGGFQETQYF.

V and J are TRBV12-5 and TRBJ2-3; D is unclear. In germline, CDR1 is LGHNT, CDR2 FRNRAP. With 0 bases removed from V and 5 bases from J, the gap between germline ends came to 6 bases. CDR3 size: 13 residues. The CDR3 coding sequence is TGTGCTAGTGGTTTGGTAGGAGTAGATACGCAGTATTTT. The encoded protein is CASGLVGVDTQYF.

This clone was detected only a few times. The chain carries TRBV2 and TRBJ1-5, with 7 bases aligning to TRBD1. Per the germline V gene, CDR1 is SNHLY and CDR2 is FYNNEI. The CDR3 length is 18 residues. The junction had 11 bases not matched to a gene; V was cut back by 3 bases and J by 0 bases. CDR3 in amino acids: CASSDRKGQVYSNQPQHF. Here the CDR3 DNA reads TGTGCCAGCAGTGATCGTAAAGGACAGGTTTATAGCAATCAGCCCCAGCATTTT.

The table lists this clone with a few counts. The chain couples TRBV7-9 to TRBJ1-4; D gene unclear. CDR3 length: 14 residues. Germline assignment: CDR1 SEHNR and CDR2 FQNEAQ (reference sequence). V was trimmed by 1 base and J by 8 bases, leaving 11 bases between them. CDR3 region: CASSLGVVEEKLFF. CDR3 DNA: TGTGCCAGCAGCTTAGGAGTTGTGGAGGAAAAACTGTTTTTT.

This chain uses TRBV18 with TRBJ2-2; TRBD1 agrees at 9 bases. The length of the CDR3 is 16 residues. Germline CDR1 is KGHSH and CDR2 is LQKENI. Trimming took 2 bases from V and 5 from J; bases not matched to a gene: 6. CDR3 coding DNA: TGTGCCAGCTCACCAGTGACAGGGGGGAATACCGGGGAGCTGTTTTTT. It is translated as CASSPVTGGNTGELFF. Full variable domain (missing parts from reference TRBV18 and TRBJ2-2): NAGVMQNPRHLVRRRGQEARLRCSPMKGHSHVYWYRQLPEEGLKFMVYLQKENIIDESGMPKERFSAEFPKEGPSILRIQQVVRGDSAAYFCASSPVTGGNTGELFFGEGSRLTVL.

The chain couples TRBV7-3 to TRBJ2-7; 9 bases map to TRBD2. CDR3 length: 15 residues. Germline CDR1 SGHTA, CDR2 FQGTGA. Trimming took 5 bases from V and 2 from J; bases not matched to a gene: 7. In DNA, the CDR3 is TGTGCCAGCAGCCCCGGACTAGCGTACACCTACGAGCAGTACTTC. Its translation is CASSPGLAYTYEQYF.

This clone was detected once. The chain combines TRBV7-9 with TRBJ2-5; D is possibly TRBD2 (5 bases). V lost 4 bases, J lost 3 bases, and 15 bases lay in between. This CDR3 has 15 residues. The germline CDR1 and CDR2 sequences are SEHNR and FQNEAQ (reference sequence). For the CDR3, the DNA is TGTGCCAGCAGCTCCAAGCGGTGGGGAAAAGAGACCCAGTACTTC. Translation: CASSSKRWGKETQYF.

The chain links TRBV2 to TRBJ2-4, with 14 nucleotides matching TRBD2. The V gene end was trimmed by 4 bases and the J gene end by 0 bases; junction bases not matched to a gene: 11. The CDR3 runs 20 residues. Looked up from germline, CDR1 is SNHLY and CDR2 is FYNNEI. DNA for the CDR3: TGTGCCAGCAGTGGACCAGGACTAGCGGGGGGCGGGGGAGCCAAAAACATTCAGTACTTC. As protein: CASSGPGLAGGGGAKNIQYF.

V gene TRBV18 combines with J gene TRBJ1-1; D ambiguous. The CDR3 loop spans 16 amino acids. Trimming pared 0 bases from V and 1 base from J, leaving 12 bases between. The germline gives CDR1 KGHSH, CDR2 LQKENI. DNA for the CDR3: TGTGCCAGCTCACCACCGTCTTGGGAAGGGAACACTGAAGCTTTCTTT. It encodes CASSPPSWEGNTEAFF. The whole variable domain, remainder taken from reference TRBV18 and TRBJ1-1, is NAGVMQNPRHLVRRRGQEARLRCSPMKGHSHVYWYRQLPEEGLKFMVYLQKENIIDESGMPKERFSAEFPKEGPSILRIQQVVRGDSAAYFCASSPPSWEGNTEAFFGQGTRLTVV.

The V and J genes are TRBV7-9 and TRBJ2-1; 8 nucleotides line up with TRBD2. Unmatched junction bases numbered 24, after V lost 7 bases and J lost 7 bases. The CDR3 runs to 19 residues. Per germline, CDR1 SEHNR and CDR2 FQNEAQ (reference sequence). The CDR3 is CASTSLWARLSGGSNEQFF. CDR3 in DNA: TGTGCCAGCACCTCGCTATGGGCCCGTCTCAGCGGGGGAAGTAATGAGCAGTTCTTC.

The chain carries TRBV11-2 and TRBJ2-3, with a possible D match to TRBD2 (5 bases). The V gene lost 7 bases and the J gene lost 1 base, with 12 bases spanning the gap. The CDR3 contains 14 residues. Germline loops: CDR1 SGHAT, CDR2 FQNNGV. CDR3 DNA: TGTGCCAGCACCCTAGACGGGGGCACAGATACGCAGTATTTT. Its translation is CASTLDGGTDTQYF.

Here the CDR3 DNA reads TGTGCCAGCAGCCCGGGACAGGGGGGATTGGGCTACACCTTC. It codes for CASSPGQGGLGYTF. The chain uses TRBV5-6 and TRBJ1-2; TRBD1 matches 11 bases. Trimming cost V 4 bases and J 8 bases; bases outside gene matches: 7. Germline V gene data show CDR1 as SGHDT and CDR2 as YYEEEE. The CDR3 is 14 amino acids.

The CDR3 region is CASSPSNYEQYF. DNA of the CDR3: TGTGCCAGCAGCCCCAGTAATTACGAGCAGTACTTC. The rearrangement joins TRBV7-9 to TRBJ2-7, with no clear D. This CDR3 comprises 12 residues. CDR1 and CDR2 (germline): SEHNR, FQNEAQ (reference sequence). V was pared by 5 bases and J by 4 bases, with 9 bases between.

This chain joins TRBV7-8 and TRBJ2-7; possibly TRBD2 for D (6 bases). CDR3 length equals 15 residues. Germline V gene lookup returns CDR1 SGHVS and CDR2 FQNEAQ. V was shortened by 2 bases and J by 0 bases, with 11 bases between the two germline ends. CDR3 nucleotides: TGTGCCAGCAGCTTAATCGGAGGGGACTCCTACGAGCAGTACTTC. It specifies CASSLIGGDSYEQYF.

The DNA for the CDR3 is TGTGCCATCAGCGCCGGGACAGGGGCCTACGAGCAGTACTTC. This gives the protein CAISAGTGAYEQYF. This chain connects TRBV10-3 to TRBJ2-7; 10 bases are shared with TRBD1. The CDR3 spans 14 residues. CDR1 is ENHRY and CDR2 is SYGVKD in the germline V gene. The V and J ends lost 6 bases and 2 bases, in that order; junction bases with no gene match: 4.